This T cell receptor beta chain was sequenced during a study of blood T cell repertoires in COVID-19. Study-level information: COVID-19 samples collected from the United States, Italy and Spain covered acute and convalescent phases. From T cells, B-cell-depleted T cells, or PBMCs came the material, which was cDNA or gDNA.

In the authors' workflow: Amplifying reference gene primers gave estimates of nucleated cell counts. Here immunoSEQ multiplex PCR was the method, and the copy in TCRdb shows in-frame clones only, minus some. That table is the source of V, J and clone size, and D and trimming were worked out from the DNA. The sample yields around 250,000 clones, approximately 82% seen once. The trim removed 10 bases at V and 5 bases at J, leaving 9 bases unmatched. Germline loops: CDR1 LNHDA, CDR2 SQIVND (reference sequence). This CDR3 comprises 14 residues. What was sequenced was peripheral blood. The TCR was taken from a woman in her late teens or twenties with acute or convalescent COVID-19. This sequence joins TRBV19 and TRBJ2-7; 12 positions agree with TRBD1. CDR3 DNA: TGTGCCACCGACGAGGGACAGGGGGCCGACGAGCAGTACTTC. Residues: CATDEGQGADEQYF.